This note documents a single TCR beta chain sequence. What antigen it recognizes has not been identified. Per-base quality was not reported, and no clone a single base away is much larger than it. TCRbeta CDR3 regions were amplified from genomic DNA by means of the immunoSEQ Assay, a bias-controlled multiplex PCR. The paper's data handling went like this. The number of nucleated cells in each sample was estimated from the amplification of reference gene primers within the assay. To quantify the absolute abundance of each unique TCRbeta CDR3 rearrangement, sequence reads were collapsed and filtered. For each sample, productive Simpson clonality was calculated as the square root of Simpson's diversity index over productive rearrangements. TCRdb carries this immuneACCESS record with in-frame sequences only. Its versions omit some clonotypes, under half of them owing to an unresolved V gene in the studies checked, with the rest unexplained. V and J calls plus clone size are reproduced from that table; the DNA served to infer D and trimming. The sample includes about 170,000 clones, with over 75% observed a single time. Clones ranked in the top ten supply about 7% of the sample.

This sample is part of a study of blood T cell repertoires in COVID-19 (dated by TCRdb to 2020 to 2022). About the study as a whole: The collaborator samples originated in the United States, Italy and Spain and spanned the acute and convalescent phases of COVID-19. The repertoires were released in a freely available public database meant as a resource for research on the immune response to SARS-CoV-2. Samples were obtained from the ongoing ImmuneRACE study (first 160 participants) and from 1,254 subjects provided by 6 global collaborators. The material from the prospective study consisted of cDNA or gDNA derived from T cells, B-cell-depleted T cells, or PBMCs. Deeply sampled blood TCRbeta repertoires from subjects exposed to, actively infected with, or recovered from COVID-19 were included in the dataset. Sample metadata almost always included a de-identified subject ID, COVID-19 status, age in years and sex. HLA class I and class II types, where available, came from metadata supplied by the sample provider rather than from assay-based typing. What the study reported, not specific to this receptor: The quantity of clinical and demographic metadata differed by source and by participant and was supplied without curation.

From the cysteine through the phenylalanine, the CDR3 covers 15 amino acids. Left in the record is the CDR3 DNA by itself, 45 bases read in frame from the first base. V loses 4 bases, J loses 3 bases, and the germline ends lie 12 bases apart. From the germline V gene (reference sequence), CDR1 is MNHEY and CDR2 is SMNVEV. Participants in the prospective study were enrolled through a virtual design, were aged about 18 to 90 years, and lived in roughly 24 United States geographic areas. In the prospective study, participants were assigned to cohorts based on the clinical history participants reported in a screening survey and a study questionnaire. Recovered participants in ImmuneRACE Cohort 3 were defined as having two consecutive negative NP/OP PCR tests, clearance from a healthcare professional, or resolution of symptoms. In the prospective study, mobile phlebotomists collected whole blood, serum and a nasopharyngeal or oropharyngeal swab from each participant. Prospective study participants could optionally give additional blood draws and questionnaires over a roughly 2-month period. Before DNA extraction, blood samples from the prospective study were shipped at room temperature or frozen.

Material for sequencing was PBMCs or T cells enriched from blood (not recorded which). This receptor chain uses TRBV27 and TRBJ2-2; the D gene cannot be resolved reliably. This TCR was recovered from a woman between 45 and 60 years old who had recovered from COVID-19. DNA sequence: TGTGCCAGCAGTTCCCCCCTTATGTACACCGGGGAGCTGTTTTTT. Its protein reads: CASSSPLMYTGELFF.